What follows are 11 T cell receptor beta chains derived from one specimen sequenced in a study of T cells in Graves' hyperthyroidism and ophthalmopathy. RNA transcripts yielded amplified TCR beta CDR3 regions. A first-round RT-PCR of the TCR CDR3 used the HTBI primer set. One entry per CDR3 protein results from TCRdb running MiXCR on the multiplex PCR reads. Counted here are hundreds of thousands of distinct CDR3 sequences, about two fifths occurring once; the ten biggest clones make up approximately 8.7%. The sample taken for sequencing was blood. Receptor source: a man between 18 and 35 years old with Graves' hyperthyroidism.

This clonotype was detected a few times. The chain recombines TRBV13 with TRBJ1-2, with 7 nucleotides matching TRBD1. J was trimmed by 4 bases and V by 4 bases; bases with no gene match: 6. The CDR3 length is 14 residues. Germline V gives CDR1 PRHDT, CDR2 FYEKMQ (reference sequence). This CDR3 reads CASSWDRSRYGYTF. The CDR3 DNA sequence: TGTGCCAGCAGCTGGGACAGATCCCGCTATGGCTACACCTTC.

A few counts support this clonotype. V and J are TRBV5-1 and TRBJ2-2; a possible D gene is TRBD2 (6 bases). The CDR3 runs 15 residues. The V end was cut by 9 bases, the J end by 2 bases, with 17 bases between. Germline V gene sequence: CDR1 SGHRS, CDR2 YFSETQ. Here the CDR3 DNA reads TGCGCCACCGGACCCGGACTACAAAACACCGGGGAGCTGTTTTTT. Amino acids: CATGPGLQNTGELFF. The whole variable domain, remainder taken from reference TRBV5-1 and TRBJ2-2, is KAGVTQTPRYLIKTRGQQVTLSCSPISGHRSVSWYQQTPGQGLQFLFEYFSETQRNKGNFPGRFSGRQFSNSRSEMNVSTLELGDSALYLCATGPGLQNTGELFFGEGSRLTVL.

The chain is built from TRBV10-3 and TRBJ1-5; D is unresolved. The CDR3 extends over 15 amino acids. Trimming removed 10 bases at V and 0 bases at J, with 16 bases between. Germline values: CDR1 ENHRY, CDR2 SYGVKD. CDR3 loop: CASSMEGDSNQPQHF. The CDR3 DNA reads as TGTGCCAGCAGCATGGAGGGTGATAGCAATCAGCCCCAGCATTTT.

This clonotype was observed many times. CDR3 sequence reads: CASTSRNTEAFF. The CDR3 bases are TGTGCCAGTACTTCAAGGAACACTGAAGCTTTCTTT. V and J are TRBV19 and TRBJ1-1; D uncertain. This CDR3 spans 12 amino acids. V dropped 7 bases and J dropped 1 base, with 7 bases sitting between them. Germline V gene sequence: CDR1 LNHDA, CDR2 SQIVND (reference sequence).

This clonotype was recorded at least ten times. The chain employs TRBV29-1 and TRBJ2-2; either TRBD1 or TRBD2 may supply D (6 bases each). Germline V gene data show CDR1 as SQVTM and CDR2 as ANQGSEA. Trimming shortened V by 6 bases and J by 9 bases, and 23 bases separated the two germline ends. This CDR3 is built from 15 residues. CDR3 in amino acids: CSVLGKGSGAWELFF. The CDR3 DNA follows: TGCAGCGTCTTAGGGAAGGGGTCGGGGGCCTGGGAGCTGTTTTTT.

This clonotype was observed a few times. The chain combines TRBV20-1 with TRBJ1-3; D is uncertain. Germline V gene lookup returns CDR1 DFQATT and CDR2 SNEGSKA (reference sequence). Trimming took 5 bases from V and 1 from J, leaving 6 bases between them. This CDR3 has 12 residues. The CDR3 region has the DNA TGCAGTGCTTACCATTCTGGAAACACCATATATTTT. The encoded protein is CSAYHSGNTIYF.

The rearrangement uses TRBV20-1 and TRBJ2-5; D uncertain. This CDR3 comprises 13 residues. Trimming took off 2 bases at V and 5 bases at J, with 12 bases between the two ends. CDR1 and CDR2 (germline): DFQATT, SNEGSKA (reference sequence). CDR3 in amino acids: CSARTDSPETQYF. CDR3 bases: TGCAGTGCTAGAACTGACTCCCCGGAGACCCAGTACTTC.

This clonotype was detected only a few times. The rearrangement uses TRBV11-3 and TRBJ2-5; possibly TRBD1 for D (6 bases). CDR3 length: 15 residues. The ends were cut back, 2 bases at V and 4 bases at J, with 14 bases in the middle. Germline CDR1 SGHNT, CDR2 YENEEA. The CDR3 protein is CASSLSAGVVETQYF. The DNA for the CDR3 is TGTGCCAGCAGCTTATCGGCAGGGGTTGTAGAGACCCAGTACTTC.

The CDR3 here is CSVGQGSSQPQHF. The CDR3 DNA sequence: TGCAGCGTAGGGCAGGGGAGTAGTCAGCCCCAGCATTTT. The chain is built from TRBV29-1 and TRBJ1-5; perhaps TRBD1 as D (6 bases). This CDR3 region has 13 residues. The germline V gene encodes CDR1 SQVTM and CDR2 ANQGSEA. V lost 6 bases, J lost 6 bases, and 15 bases lay in between.

This clonotype showed up many times. The chain joins TRBV29-1 to TRBJ2-2; TRBD1 matches at 7 bases. Trimming at V came to 6 bases and at J to 4 bases, leaving 5 bases not matched to a gene. Germline assignment: CDR1 SQVTM and CDR2 ANQGSEA. The CDR3 has 13 amino acids. In nucleotides, the CDR3 is TGCAGCGTGCGACAGGGTGGCACCGGGGAGCTGTTTTTT. It encodes CSVRQGGTGELFF.

The V call is TRBV20-1, the J call TRBJ2-7; D remains unclear. The germline CDR1 and CDR2 sequences are DFQATT and SNEGSKA (reference sequence). Trimming shortened V by 0 bases and J by 1 base, and 19 bases separated the two germline ends. The CDR3 has 17 amino acids. CDR3 bases: TGCAGTGCTAGAGATCCATTTAGCATACTGGCATCCTACGAGCAGTACTTC. Its protein is CSARDPFSILASYEQYF.